The clone carrying this T cell receptor (beta chain) was seen repeatedly, ten times or more. Its antigen remains unidentified. TCRdb reprocessed the reads with MiXCR, giving one entry per CDR3 protein. The data contain over 450,000 distinct CDR3 sequences, around 11% of them singletons. This entry is derived from a study of T cell repertoires in cytomegalovirus infection. Whole-study context: Public signatures in TCR beta pointed to CMV infection and matching HLA type.

General observations from the study: Within the response measured ex vivo, HLA-C-restricted CMV-specific TCR beta clonotypes were dominant. Identification of carriers of CMV plus the relevant HLA was achieved through cumulative public TCR beta family frequency.

This sequence originates from a human donor in good health (CMV status not recorded). Some clones in this sample may be carry-over from other donors' samples. Sequenced: PBMCs.

The CDR3 region is CASSLGLTFSGNTIYF. CDR3 DNA: TGTGCCAGCAGTCTCGGACTGACCTTCTCTGGAAACACCATATATTTT. The chain joins TRBV28 to TRBJ1-3; no definite D call. Germline CDR1 and CDR2: MDHEN and SYDVKM. This CDR3 region has 16 residues. The V gene lost 5 bases and the J gene lost 0 bases, with 14 bases spanning the gap.